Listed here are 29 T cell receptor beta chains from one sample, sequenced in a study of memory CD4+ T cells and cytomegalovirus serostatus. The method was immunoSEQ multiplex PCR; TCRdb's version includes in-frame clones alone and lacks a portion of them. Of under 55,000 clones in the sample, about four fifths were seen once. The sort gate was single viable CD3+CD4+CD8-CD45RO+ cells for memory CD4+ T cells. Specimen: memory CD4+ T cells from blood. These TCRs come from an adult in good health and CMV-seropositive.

The chain's CDR3 is CASSVGINTGELFF. The CDR3 coding sequence is TGTGCCAGCAGCGTAGGCATAAACACCGGGGAGCTGTTTTTT. This chain joins TRBV9 and TRBJ2-2; D is unresolved. Germline values: CDR1 SGDLS, CDR2 YYNGEE. The CDR3 spans 14 residues. Trimming took 0 bases from V and 2 from J, leaving 5 bases between them.

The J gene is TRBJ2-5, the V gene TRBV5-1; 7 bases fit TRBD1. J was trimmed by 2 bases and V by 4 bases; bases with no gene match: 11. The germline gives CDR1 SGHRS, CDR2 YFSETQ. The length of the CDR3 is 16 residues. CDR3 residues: CASSPGPTGRQETQYF. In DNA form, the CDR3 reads TGCGCCAGCAGCCCGGGTCCGACAGGGAGACAAGAGACCCAGTACTTC.

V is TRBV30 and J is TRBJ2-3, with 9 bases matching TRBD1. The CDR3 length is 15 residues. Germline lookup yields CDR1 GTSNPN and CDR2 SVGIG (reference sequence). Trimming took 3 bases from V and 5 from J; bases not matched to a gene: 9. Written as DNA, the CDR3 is TGTGCCTGGAGGGGCGGACAGGGGAGGAAAGATACGCAGTATTTT. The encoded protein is CAWRGGQGRKDTQYF.

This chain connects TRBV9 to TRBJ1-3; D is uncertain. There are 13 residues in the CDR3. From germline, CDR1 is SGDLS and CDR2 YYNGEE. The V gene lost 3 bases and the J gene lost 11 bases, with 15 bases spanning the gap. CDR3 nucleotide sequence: TGTGCCAGCAGCGCGGGTCCCGAAGTAGCCATATATTTT. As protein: CASSAGPEVAIYF. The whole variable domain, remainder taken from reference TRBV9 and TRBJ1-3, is DSGVTQTPKHLITATGQRVTLRCSPRSGDLSVYWYQQSLDQGLQFLIQYYNGEERAKGNILERFSAQQFPDLHSELNLSSLELGDSALYFCASSAGPEVAIYFGEGSWLTVV.

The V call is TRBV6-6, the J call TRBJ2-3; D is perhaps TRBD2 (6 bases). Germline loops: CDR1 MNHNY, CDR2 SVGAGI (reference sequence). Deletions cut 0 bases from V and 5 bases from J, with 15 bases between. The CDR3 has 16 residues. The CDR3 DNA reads TGTGCCAGCAGTTACTCGCGGGGCCCGAGGGGAGATACGCAGTATTTT. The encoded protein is CASSYSRGPRGDTQYF.

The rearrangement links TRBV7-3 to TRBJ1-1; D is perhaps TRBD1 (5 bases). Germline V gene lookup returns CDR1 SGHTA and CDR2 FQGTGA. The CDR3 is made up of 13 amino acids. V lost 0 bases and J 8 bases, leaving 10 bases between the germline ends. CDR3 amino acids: CASSLTRQGEAFF. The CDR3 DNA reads TGTGCCAGCAGCTTAACGCGGCAGGGAGAAGCTTTCTTT.

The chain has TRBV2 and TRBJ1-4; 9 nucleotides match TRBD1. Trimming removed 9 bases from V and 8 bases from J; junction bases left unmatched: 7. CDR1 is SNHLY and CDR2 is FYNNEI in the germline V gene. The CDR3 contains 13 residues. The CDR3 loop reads CASLDRGWEKLFF. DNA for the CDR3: TGTGCCAGTTTGGACAGGGGTTGGGAAAAACTGTTTTTT.

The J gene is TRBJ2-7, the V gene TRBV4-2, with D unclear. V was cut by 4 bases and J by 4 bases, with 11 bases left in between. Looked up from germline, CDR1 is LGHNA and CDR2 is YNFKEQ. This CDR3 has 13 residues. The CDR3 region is CASSLRSNYEQYF. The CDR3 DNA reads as TGTGCCAGCAGCCTTCGATCCAATTACGAGCAGTACTTC.

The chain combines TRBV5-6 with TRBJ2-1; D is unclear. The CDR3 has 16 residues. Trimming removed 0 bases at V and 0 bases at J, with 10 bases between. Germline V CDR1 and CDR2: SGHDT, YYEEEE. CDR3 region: CASSLERRSSYNEQFF. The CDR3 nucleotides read TGTGCCAGCAGCTTGGAACGGCGGAGCTCCTACAATGAGCAGTTCTTC.

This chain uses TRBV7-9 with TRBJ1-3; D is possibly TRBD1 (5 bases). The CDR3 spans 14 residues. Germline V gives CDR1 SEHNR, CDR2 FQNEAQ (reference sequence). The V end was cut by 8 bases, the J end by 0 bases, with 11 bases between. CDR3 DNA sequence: TGTGCCAGCCCAAGGGACCCCTCTGGAAACACCATATATTTT. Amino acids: CASPRDPSGNTIYF.

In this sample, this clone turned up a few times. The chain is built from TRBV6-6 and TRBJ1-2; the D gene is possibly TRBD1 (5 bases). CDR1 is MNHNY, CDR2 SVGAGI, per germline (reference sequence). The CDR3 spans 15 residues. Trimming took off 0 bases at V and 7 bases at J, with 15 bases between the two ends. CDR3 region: CASSYSQGLEIGYTF. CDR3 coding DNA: TGTGCCAGCAGTTACTCCCAGGGTTTAGAAATTGGCTACACCTTC.

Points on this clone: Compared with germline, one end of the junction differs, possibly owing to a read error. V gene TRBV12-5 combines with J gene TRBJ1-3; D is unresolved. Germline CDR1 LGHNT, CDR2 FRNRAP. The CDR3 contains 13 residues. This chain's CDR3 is CASGLGTGNTIYF. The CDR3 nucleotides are TGTGCTAGTGGGTTGGGGACTGGAAACACCATATATTTT.

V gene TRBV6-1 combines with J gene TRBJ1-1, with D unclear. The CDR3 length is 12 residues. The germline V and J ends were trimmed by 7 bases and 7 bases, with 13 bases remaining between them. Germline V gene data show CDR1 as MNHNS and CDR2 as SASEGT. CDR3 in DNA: TGTGCCAGCAACCACTGGACCATTGAAGCTTTCTTT. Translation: CASNHWTIEAFF.

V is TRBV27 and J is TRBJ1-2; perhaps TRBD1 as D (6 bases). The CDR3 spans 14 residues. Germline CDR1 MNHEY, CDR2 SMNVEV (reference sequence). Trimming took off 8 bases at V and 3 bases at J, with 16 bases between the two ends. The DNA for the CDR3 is TGTGCCAGCGGGCGGGGGGGGGCACACTATGGCTACACCTTC. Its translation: CASGRGGAHYGYTF.

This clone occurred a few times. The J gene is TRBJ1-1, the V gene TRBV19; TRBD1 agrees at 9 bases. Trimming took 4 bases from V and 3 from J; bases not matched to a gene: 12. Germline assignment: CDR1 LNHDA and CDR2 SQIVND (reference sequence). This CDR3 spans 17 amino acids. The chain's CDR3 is CASSRRQGVRADTEAFF. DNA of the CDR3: TGTGCCAGTAGTAGGAGACAGGGGGTACGGGCGGACACTGAAGCTTTCTTT.

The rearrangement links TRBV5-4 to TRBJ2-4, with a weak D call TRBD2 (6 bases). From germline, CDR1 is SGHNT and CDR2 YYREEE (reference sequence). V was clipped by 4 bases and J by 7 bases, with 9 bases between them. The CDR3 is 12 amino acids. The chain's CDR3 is CASSPGDNIQYF. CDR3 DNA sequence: TGTGCCAGCAGCCCGGGAGACAACATTCAGTACTTC.

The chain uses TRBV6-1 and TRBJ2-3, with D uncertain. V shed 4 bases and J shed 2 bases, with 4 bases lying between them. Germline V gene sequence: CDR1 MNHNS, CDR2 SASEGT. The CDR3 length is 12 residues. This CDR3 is CASSGNTDTQYF. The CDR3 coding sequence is TGTGCCAGCAGTGGGAACACAGATACGCAGTATTTT.

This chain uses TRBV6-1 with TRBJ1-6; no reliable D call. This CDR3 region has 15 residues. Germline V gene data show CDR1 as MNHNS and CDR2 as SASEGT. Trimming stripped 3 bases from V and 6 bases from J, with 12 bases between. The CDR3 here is CASSEWSLGNSPLHF. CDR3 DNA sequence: TGTGCCAGCAGTGAGTGGTCGCTTGGTAATTCACCCCTCCACTTT.

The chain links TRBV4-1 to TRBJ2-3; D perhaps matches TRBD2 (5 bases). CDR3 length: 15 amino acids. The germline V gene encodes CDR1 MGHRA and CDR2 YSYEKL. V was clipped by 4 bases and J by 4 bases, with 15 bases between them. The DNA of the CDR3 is TGCGCCAGCAGCCTCACCCCCACAGCGGCAGATACGCAGTATTTT. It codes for CASSLTPTAADTQYF.

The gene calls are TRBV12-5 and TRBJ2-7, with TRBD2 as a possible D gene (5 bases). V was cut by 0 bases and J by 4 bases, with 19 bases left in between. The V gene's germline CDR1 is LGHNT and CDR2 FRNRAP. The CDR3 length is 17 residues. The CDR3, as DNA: TGTGCTAGTGGTTTGGTAATAGGTTCCGGAGGTGGGTACGAGCAGTACTTC. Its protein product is CASGLVIGSGGGYEQYF.

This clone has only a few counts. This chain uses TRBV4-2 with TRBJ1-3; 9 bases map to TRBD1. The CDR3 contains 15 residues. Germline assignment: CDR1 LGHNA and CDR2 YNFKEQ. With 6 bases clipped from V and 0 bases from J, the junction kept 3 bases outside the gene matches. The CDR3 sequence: CASSPGQGSGNTIYF. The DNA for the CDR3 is TGTGCCAGCAGTCCGGGACAGGGCTCTGGAAACACCATATATTTT.

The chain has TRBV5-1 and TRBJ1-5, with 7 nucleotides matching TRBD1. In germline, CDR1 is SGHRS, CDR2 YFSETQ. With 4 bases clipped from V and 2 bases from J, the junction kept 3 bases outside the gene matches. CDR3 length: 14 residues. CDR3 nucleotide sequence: TGCGCCAGCAGCCCAGGACAGGGCAATCAGCCCCAGCATTTT. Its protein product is CASSPGQGNQPQHF.

CDR3 nucleotides: TGTGCCAGCAGCGGGGGACTAGCGGGAGAGTATGAGCAGTTCTTC. It encodes CASSGGLAGEYEQFF. V usage is TRBV5-4 and J usage is TRBJ2-1, with 14 bases aligning to TRBD2. J gave up 8 bases and V 4 bases, and 5 bases lay outside the gene matches. The germline gives CDR1 SGHNT, CDR2 YYREEE (reference sequence). The CDR3 has 15 amino acids. The variable domain in full, with the rest retrieved from reference TRBV5-4 and TRBJ2-1, is ETGVTQSPTHLIKTRGQQVTLRCSSQSGHNTVSWYQQALGQGPQFIFQYYREEENGRGNFPPRFSGLQFPNYSSELNVNALELDDSALYLCASSGGLAGEYEQFFGPGTRLTVL.

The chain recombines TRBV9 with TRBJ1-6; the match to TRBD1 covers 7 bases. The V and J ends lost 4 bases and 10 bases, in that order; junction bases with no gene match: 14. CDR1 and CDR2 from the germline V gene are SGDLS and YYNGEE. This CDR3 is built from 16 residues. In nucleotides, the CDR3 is TGTGCCAGCAGCCCAAAACTCGGACAGGTGGACTCACCCCTCCACTTT. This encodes CASSPKLGQVDSPLHF.

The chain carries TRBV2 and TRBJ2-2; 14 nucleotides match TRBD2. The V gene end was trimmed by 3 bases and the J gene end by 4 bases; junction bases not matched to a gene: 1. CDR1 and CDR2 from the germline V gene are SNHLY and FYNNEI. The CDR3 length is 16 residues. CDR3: CASSETSGRATGELFF. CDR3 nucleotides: TGTGCCAGCAGTGAGACTAGCGGGAGGGCCACCGGGGAGCTGTTTTTT.

The CDR3 DNA is TGTCGGGTTGACAGGGACGCTATGGTGAACACTGAAGCTTTCTTT. Translation: CRVDRDAMVNTEAFF. This rearrangement joins TRBV28 to TRBJ1-1; 7 bases line up with TRBD1. Germline assignment: CDR1 MDHEN and CDR2 SYDVKM. CDR3 length: 15 amino acids.

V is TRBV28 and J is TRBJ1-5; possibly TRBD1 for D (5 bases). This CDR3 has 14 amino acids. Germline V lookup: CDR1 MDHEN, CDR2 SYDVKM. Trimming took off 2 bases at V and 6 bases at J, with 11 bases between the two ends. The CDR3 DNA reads TGTGCCAGCAGTTTAAAGAGGGGCGGTCAGCCCCAGCATTTT. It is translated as CASSLKRGGQPQHF.

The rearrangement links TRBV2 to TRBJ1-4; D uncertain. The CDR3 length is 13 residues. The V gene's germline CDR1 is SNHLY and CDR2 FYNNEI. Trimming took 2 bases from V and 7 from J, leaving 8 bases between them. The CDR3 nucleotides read TGTGCCAGCAGTGAACTTGAAGGTGAAAAACTGTTTTTT. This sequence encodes CASSELEGEKLFF.

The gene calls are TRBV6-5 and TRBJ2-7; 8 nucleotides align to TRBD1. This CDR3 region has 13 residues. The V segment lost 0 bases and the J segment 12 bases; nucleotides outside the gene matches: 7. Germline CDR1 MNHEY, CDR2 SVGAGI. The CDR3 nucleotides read TGTGCCAGCAGTTACTCCTTGGACAGGGAGGTGTACTTC. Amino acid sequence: CASSYSLDREVYF.